These 4 T cell receptor beta chains were all obtained from the same sample, sequenced in a study of OX40 agonist ivuxolimab in advanced cancers. To prepare the library, the immunoSEQ multiplex PCR assay was applied. Held by TCRdb, this immuneACCESS table contains in-frame sequences only and omits some clones. Under half of the omission traces to an unresolved V gene where checked; the cause of the rest is unknown. The sample yields around 50,000 clones; 88% were counted once. The top ten clones comprise about 8% of the sample. Here the sequenced sample was CD4+ or CD8+ T cells sorted from blood, taken in a trial of the OX40 agonist ivuxolimab. Every receptor here comes from an adult with an advanced solid tumor such as melanoma, head and neck, liver or kidney cancer.

The table lists this clone with a count of one. This sequence joins TRBV7-2 and TRBJ2-3; perhaps D is TRBD1 or TRBD2 (6 bases each). The V gene lost 5 bases and the J gene lost 6 bases, with 21 bases spanning the gap. CDR3 size: 16 residues. The V gene's germline CDR1 is SGHTA and CDR2 FQGNSA. Written as DNA, the CDR3 is TGTGCCAGCAGCCCCCCAACTACGAGGGGGGCCGATACGCAGTATTTT. Translating gives CASSPPTTRGADTQYF.

This clone was seen a handful of times. The chain has TRBV7-3 and TRBJ1-1; D gene unclear. V was clipped by 3 bases and J by 1 base, with 3 bases between them. Per the germline V gene, CDR1 is SGHTA and CDR2 is FQGTGA. The CDR3 totals 12 residues. CDR3 residues: CASSFANTEAFF. For the CDR3, the DNA is TGTGCCAGCAGCTTCGCGAACACTGAAGCTTTCTTT.

The chain recombines TRBV7-2 with TRBJ2-1; TRBD2 agrees at 9 bases. The CDR3 length is 15 residues. V dropped 2 bases and J dropped 5; count of bases not matched to a gene: 4. Germline lookup yields CDR1 SGHTA and CDR2 FQGNSA. The CDR3 DNA sequence: TGTGCCAGCAGCTTAACAGCGGGAGGACACAATGAGCAGTTCTTC. Residues: CASSLTAGGHNEQFF.

The chain recombines TRBV4-1 with TRBJ2-6; D unresolved. Germline V gene data show CDR1 as MGHRA and CDR2 as YSYEKL. The CDR3 totals 15 residues. V lost 2 bases to trimming and J lost 2 bases, with 7 bases between them. CDR3 nucleotide sequence: TGCGCCAGCAGCCAATATTGGCCTGGGGCCAACGTCCTGACTTTC. It yields the protein CASSQYWPGANVLTF.